The T cell receptor beta chain under discussion was sequenced for a study of blood T cell repertoires in COVID-19. Study-level information: Acute and convalescent COVID-19 specimens originated in the United States, Italy and Spain. PBMCs, B-cell-depleted T cells, or T cells were the source of the cDNA or gDNA that made up the material.

Original methodology: How many nucleated cells were present was estimated from reference gene primer amplification. Sequencing used immunoSEQ multiplex PCR; TCRdb keeps in-frame clones, though not all of them. Clone size and the V and J calls come from that table; the DNA yielded D and trimming. The sample lists fewer than 95,000 clones, roughly 70% occurring once. Sequenced: peripheral blood. This receptor was identified in a woman older than 75 with acute or convalescent COVID-19.

The CDR3 region has the DNA TGCGCCAGCAGCCGCTGGGGGCGGGGGGACCTCACAGATACGCAGTATTTT. It specifies CASSRWGRGDLTDTQYF. V and J are TRBV4-1 and TRBJ2-3, with TRBD2 matching over 8 bases. CDR3 length: 17 amino acids. Losses at the gene ends were 4 bases for V and 2 bases for J; bases not matched to a gene: 11. Per the germline V gene, CDR1 is MGHRA and CDR2 is YSYEKL.